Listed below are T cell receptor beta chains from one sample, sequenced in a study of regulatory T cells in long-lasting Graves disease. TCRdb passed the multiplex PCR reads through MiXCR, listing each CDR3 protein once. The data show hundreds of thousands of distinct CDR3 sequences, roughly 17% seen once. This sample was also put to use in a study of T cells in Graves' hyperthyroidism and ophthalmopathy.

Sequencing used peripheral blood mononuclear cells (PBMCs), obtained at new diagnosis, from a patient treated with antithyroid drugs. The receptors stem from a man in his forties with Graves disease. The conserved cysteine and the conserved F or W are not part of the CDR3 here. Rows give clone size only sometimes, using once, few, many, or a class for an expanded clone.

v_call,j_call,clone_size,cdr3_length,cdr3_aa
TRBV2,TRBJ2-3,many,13,ASQKLAGSSDTQY
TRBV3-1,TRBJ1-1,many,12,ASSSLARNTEAF
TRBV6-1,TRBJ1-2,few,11,ASRLGIYYGYT
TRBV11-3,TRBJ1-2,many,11,ASSPRQGGGYT
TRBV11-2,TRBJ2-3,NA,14,ASSPAGVFGLDTQY
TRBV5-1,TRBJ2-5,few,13,ASSRGQGTVETQY
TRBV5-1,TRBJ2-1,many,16,ASSSRTSGGAPYNEQF
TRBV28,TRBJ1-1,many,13,ASSLGLNLNTEAF
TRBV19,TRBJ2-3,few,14,ASSPRTERVTDTQY
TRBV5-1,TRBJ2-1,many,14,ASSLGLVLGYNEQF
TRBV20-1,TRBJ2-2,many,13,SASVPTQGTGELF
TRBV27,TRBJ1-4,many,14,ASSAYSTGGTEKLF
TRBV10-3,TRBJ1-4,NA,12,AISVTPGNEKLF